The text below deals with one T cell receptor (beta chain). Its specificity is not known. This sample is drawn from a study of cytomegalovirus exposure and HLA in healthy donors. General study points: Earlier findings revealed that most TCR beta V segments proved productive either about 87% or about 30% of the time.

In the PCR, 60 Vbeta and 13 Jbeta primers were used. The data were produced by immunoSEQ multiplex PCR, yet TCRdb's version contains in-frame clones alone and is incomplete. The sample yields around 170,000 clones, around 80% seen once. The V gene's germline CDR1 is MNHNS and CDR2 SASEGT. CDR3 size: 12 residues. Trimming removed 7 bases at V and 2 bases at J, with 9 bases between. This receptor was taken from a girl aged 10-17 years in good health and CMV-seropositive. This chain uses TRBV6-1 with TRBJ2-7; D perhaps matches TRBD1 (6 bases). The sequenced sample consisted of PBMCs. CDR3 amino acids: CASTGQPYEQYF. DNA for the CDR3: TGTGCCAGCACCGGACAGCCCTACGAGCAGTACTTC.